The TCR beta chain described here comes from a study of shared clonotypes between healthy human individuals. The overall study: CD4 naive and CD4 memory each took three plates per donor, while CD8 naive took two and CD8 memory one.

The V gene end was trimmed by 5 bases and the J gene end by 1 base; junction bases not matched to a gene: 4. The germline gives CDR1 MDHEN, CDR2 SYDVKM. The CDR3 is 14 residues long. This clone was counted between two and nine times. Its antigen is as yet unknown. Study-level results: The rarefaction results pointed to incomplete sorted-subset sequencing despite large depth. Relative to their counterparts shared across all four donors, non-shared clonotypes exhibited diminished generation probabilities.

Per sorted-subset replicate PCR, input was around 220 ng DNA, representing tens of thousands of T cell genomes. Sequenced by immunoSEQ multiplex PCR; TCRdb stores in-frame clones only, minus some. The sample gives about 2.4 million clones, approximately 94% of which show up once; about 0.39% is in the top ten. The source of this sequence is a man between 18 and 35 years old in good health. Some clones in this sample may be carry-over from other donors' samples. Specimen: naive CD4+ T cells from PBMCs. The subset: CD45RA+ positively selected. The chain recombines TRBV28 with TRBJ1-1; 7 positions match TRBD1. The CDR3 loop is CASSIGTANTEAFF. The CDR3 coding sequence is TGTGCCAGCAGTATCGGGACAGCGAACACTGAAGCTTTCTTT.